This TCR beta chain originates from a study of T cells after yellow fever vaccination. Findings of the study overall: Primary-vaccination clones mostly resurfaced post-booster (nearly 97% CD4, more than 85% CD8).

The CDR3 has 15 amino acids. CDR1 and CDR2 from the germline V gene are MGHRA and YSYEKL. Between the trimmed V and J ends, which lost 4 bases and 3 bases, there was a span of 16 bases. The 5'RACE template-switching step produced TCR cDNA and added a universal primer site and UMIs. TCRdb re-called the 5' RACE reads with MiXCR, one entry per CDR3 protein. The table records just under 600,000 distinct CDR3 sequences, roughly 12% of them present only once. This clonotype has only a few counts. Its antigen is still unknown. V gene TRBV4-1 combines with J gene TRBJ2-7; perhaps TRBD1 as D (6 bases). The receptor was isolated from a man aged 30 to 39 who received the YFV17D yellow fever vaccine. The sample here was PBMCs, taken on the day of the yellow fever booster vaccination. CDR3 nucleotides: TGCGCCAGCAGCCGAGCAGGGGCGGATCTCTACGAGCAGTACTTC. Translated: CASSRAGADLYEQYF.